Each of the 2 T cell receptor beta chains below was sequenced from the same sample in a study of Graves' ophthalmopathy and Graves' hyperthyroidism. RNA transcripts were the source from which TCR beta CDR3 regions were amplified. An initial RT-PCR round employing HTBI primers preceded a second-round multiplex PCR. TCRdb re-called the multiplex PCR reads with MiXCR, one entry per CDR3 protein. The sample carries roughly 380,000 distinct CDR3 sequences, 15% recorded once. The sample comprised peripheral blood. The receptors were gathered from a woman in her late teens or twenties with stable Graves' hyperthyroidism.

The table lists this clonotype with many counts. The CDR3 DNA is TGTGCCAGCAGTACCCCTCGACGAAATTCACCCCTCCACTTT. It translates to CASSTPRRNSPLHF. The V call is TRBV27, the J call TRBJ1-6; D uncertain. Germline V CDR1 and CDR2: MNHEY, SMNVEV (reference sequence). V shed 5 bases and J shed 7 bases, with 12 bases lying between them. The CDR3 runs to 14 residues.

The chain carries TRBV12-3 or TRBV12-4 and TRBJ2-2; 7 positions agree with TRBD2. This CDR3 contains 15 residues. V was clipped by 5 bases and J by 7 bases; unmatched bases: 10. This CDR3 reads CASSPFAGVGGELFF. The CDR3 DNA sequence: TGTGCCAGCAGTCCCTTCGCGGGGGTCGGCGGGGAGCTGTTTTTT.